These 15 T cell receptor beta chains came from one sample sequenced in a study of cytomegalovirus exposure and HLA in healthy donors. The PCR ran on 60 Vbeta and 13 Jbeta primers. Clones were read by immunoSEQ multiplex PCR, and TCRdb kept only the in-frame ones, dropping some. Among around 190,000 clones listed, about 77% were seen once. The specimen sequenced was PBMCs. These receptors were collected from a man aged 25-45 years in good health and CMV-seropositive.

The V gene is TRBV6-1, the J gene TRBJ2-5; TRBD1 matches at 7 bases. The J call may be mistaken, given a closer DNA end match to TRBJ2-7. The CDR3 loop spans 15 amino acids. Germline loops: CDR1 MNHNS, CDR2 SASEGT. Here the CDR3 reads CASSDIQGPSYEQYF. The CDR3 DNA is TGTGCCAGCAGTGACATACAGGGGCCCTCCTACGAGCAGTACTTC.

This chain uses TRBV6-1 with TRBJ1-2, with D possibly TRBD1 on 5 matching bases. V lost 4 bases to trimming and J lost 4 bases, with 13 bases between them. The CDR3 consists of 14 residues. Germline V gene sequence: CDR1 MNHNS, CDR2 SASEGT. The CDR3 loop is CASSAGDSPYGYTF. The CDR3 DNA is TGTGCCAGCAGTGCGGGAGACAGCCCCTATGGCTACACCTTC.

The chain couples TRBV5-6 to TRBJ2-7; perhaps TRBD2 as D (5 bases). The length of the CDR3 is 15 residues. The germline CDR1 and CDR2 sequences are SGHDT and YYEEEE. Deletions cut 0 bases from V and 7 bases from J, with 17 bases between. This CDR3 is CASSLGGSALREQYF. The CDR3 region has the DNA TGTGCCAGCAGCTTGGGCGGTAGCGCCTTAAGGGAGCAGTACTTC.

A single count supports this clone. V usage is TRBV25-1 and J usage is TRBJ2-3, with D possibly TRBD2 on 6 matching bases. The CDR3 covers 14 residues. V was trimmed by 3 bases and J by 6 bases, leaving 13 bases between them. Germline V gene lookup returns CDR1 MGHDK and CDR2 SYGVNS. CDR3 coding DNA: TGTGCCAGCAGTGAGAACGGCGGGGTTGATACGCAGTATTTT. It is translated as CASSENGGVDTQYF.

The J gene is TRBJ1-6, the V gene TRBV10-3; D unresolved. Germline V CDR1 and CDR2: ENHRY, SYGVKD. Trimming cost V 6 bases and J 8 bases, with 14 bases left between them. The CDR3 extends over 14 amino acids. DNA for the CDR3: TGTGCCATCAGCGACAACGCGGAGGATTCACCCCTCCACTTT. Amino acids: CAISDNAEDSPLHF.

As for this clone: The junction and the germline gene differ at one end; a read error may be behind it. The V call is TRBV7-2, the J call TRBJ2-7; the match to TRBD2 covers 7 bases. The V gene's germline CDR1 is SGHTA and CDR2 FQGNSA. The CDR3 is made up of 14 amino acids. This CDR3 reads CASSLGGAGSGDDF. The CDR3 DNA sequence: TGTGCCAGCAGCTTAGGAGGAGCGGGGTCCGGGGATGACTTC.

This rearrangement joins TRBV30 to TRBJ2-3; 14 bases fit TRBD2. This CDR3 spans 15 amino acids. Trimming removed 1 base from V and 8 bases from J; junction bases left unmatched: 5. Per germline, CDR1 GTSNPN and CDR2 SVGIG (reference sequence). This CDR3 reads CAWSGGTSGGGTQYF. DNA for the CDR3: TGTGCCTGGAGTGGGGGGACTAGCGGGGGTGGTACGCAGTATTTT.

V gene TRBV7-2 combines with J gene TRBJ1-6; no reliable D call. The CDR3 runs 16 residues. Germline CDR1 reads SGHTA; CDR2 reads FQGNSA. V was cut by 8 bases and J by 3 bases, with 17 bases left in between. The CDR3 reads CASSAPPLFYNSPLHF. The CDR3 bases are TGTGCCAGCTCCGCCCCCCCACTCTTCTATAATTCACCCCTCCACTTT.

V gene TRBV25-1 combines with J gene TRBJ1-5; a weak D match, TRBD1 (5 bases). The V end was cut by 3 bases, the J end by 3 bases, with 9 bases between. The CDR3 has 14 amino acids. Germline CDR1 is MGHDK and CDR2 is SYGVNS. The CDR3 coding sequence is TGTGCCAGCAGTGACCAGGGTTACAATCAGCCCCAGCATTTT. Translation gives CASSDQGYNQPQHF. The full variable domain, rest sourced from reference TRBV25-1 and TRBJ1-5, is EADIYQTPRYLVIGTGKKITLECSQTMGHDKMYWYQQDPGMELHLIHYSYGVNSTEKGDLSSESTVSRIRTEHFPLTLESARPSHTSQYLCASSDQGYNQPQHFGDGTRLSIL.

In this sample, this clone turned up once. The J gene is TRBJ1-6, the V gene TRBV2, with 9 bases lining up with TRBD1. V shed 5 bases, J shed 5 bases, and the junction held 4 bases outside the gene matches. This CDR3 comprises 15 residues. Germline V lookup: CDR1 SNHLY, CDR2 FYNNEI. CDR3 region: CASSPGTGNNSPLHF. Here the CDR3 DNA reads TGTGCCAGCAGTCCCGGGACAGGGAATAATTCACCCCTCCACTTT.

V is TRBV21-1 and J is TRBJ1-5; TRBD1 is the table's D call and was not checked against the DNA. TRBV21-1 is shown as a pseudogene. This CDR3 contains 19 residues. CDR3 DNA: TGTGCCAGCAGCACCCTGATAGGGACAGGGCATTCGAGCAATCAGCCCCAGCATTTT. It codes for CASSTLIGTGHSSNQPQHF.

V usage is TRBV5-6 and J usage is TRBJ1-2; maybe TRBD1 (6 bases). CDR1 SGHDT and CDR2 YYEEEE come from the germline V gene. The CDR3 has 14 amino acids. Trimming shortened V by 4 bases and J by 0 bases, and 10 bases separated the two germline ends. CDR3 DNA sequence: TGTGCCAGCAGCAGGGGGACAACTAACTATGGCTACACCTTC. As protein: CASSRGTTNYGYTF.

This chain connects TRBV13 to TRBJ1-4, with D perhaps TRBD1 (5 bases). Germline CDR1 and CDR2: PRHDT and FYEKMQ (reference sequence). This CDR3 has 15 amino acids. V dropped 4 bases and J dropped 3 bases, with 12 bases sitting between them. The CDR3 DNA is TGTGCCAGCAGCTCGAAAGGGGCAGCTAATGAAAAACTGTTTTTT. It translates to CASSSKGAANEKLFF. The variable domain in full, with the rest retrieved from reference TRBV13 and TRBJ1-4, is AAGVIQSPRHLIKEKRETATLKCYPIPRHDTVYWYQQGPGQDPQFLISFYEKMQSDKGSIPDRFSAQQFSDYHSELNMSSLELGDSALYFCASSSKGAANEKLFFGSGTQLSVL.

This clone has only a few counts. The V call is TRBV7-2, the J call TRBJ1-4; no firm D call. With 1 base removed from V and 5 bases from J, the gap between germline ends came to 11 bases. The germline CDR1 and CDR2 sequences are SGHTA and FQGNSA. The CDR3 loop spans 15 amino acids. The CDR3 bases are TGTGCCAGCAGCTTAGTTTCCGGTAGAAATGAAAAACTGTTTTTT. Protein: CASSLVSGRNEKLFF.

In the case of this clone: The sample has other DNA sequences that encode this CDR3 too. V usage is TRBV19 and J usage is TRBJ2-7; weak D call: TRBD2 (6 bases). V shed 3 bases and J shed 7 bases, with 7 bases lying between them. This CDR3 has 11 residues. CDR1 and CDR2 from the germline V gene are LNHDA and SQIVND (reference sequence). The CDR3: CASSIGREQYF. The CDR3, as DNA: TGTGCCAGTAGTATCGGGAGAGAGCAGTACTTC.